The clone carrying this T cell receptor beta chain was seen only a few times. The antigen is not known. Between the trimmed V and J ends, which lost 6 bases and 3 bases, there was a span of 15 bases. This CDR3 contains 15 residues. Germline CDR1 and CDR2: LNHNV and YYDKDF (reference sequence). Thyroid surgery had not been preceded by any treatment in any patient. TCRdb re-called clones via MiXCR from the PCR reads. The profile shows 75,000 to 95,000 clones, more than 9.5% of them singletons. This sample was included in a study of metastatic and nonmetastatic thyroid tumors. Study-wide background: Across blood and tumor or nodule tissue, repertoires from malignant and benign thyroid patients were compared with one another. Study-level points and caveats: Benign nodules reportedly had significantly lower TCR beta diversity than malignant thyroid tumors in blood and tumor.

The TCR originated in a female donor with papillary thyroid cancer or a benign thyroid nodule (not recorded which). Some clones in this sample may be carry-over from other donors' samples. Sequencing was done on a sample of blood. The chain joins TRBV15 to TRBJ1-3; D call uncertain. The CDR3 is CATRSRRAYGNTIYF. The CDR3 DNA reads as TGTGCCACCAGAAGCCGAAGGGCCTATGGAAACACCATATATTTT.